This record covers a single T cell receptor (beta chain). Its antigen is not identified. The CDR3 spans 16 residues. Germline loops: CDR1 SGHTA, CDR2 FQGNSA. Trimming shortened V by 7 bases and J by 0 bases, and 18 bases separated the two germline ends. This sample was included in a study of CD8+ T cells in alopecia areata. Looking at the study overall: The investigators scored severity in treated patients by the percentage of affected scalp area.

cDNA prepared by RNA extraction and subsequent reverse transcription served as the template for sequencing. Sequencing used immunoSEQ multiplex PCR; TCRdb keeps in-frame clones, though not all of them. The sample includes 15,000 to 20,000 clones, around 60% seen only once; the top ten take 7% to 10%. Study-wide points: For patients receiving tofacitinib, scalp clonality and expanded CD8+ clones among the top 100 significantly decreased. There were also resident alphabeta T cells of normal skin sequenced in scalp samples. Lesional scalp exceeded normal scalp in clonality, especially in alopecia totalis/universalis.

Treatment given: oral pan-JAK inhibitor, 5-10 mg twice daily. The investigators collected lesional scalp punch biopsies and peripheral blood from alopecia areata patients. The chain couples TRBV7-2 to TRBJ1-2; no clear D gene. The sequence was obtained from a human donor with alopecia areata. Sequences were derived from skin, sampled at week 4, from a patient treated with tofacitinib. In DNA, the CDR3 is TGTGCCAGCACCATTCGGGCAGCCACGACTAACTATGGCTACACCTTC. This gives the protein CASTIRAATTNYGYTF.